The entry below gives a single T cell receptor (beta chain) sequence along with its context. No antigen is known for it. Using immunoSEQ multiplex PCR, the repertoire was profiled, and TCRdb retains in-frame clones only, with some absent. The sample lists 300,000 to 400,000 clones, roughly 87% occurring once. This entry belongs to a study of cytomegalovirus exposure and HLA in healthy donors. Regarding the study as a whole: In vitro, three CMV-associated chains proved specific for CMV antigens. Researchers counted 180 or so TCR beta chains as cytomegalovirus-associated. It was reported that the classifier diagnosed cytomegalovirus status with high specificity and sensitivity in both the original and validation cohorts.

An approximately 130-subject validation cohort, separate from the approximately 610-subject first cohort, supplied the donors. Germline V gene lookup returns CDR1 SGHRS and CDR2 YFSETQ. CDR3 length: 13 amino acids. Trimming removed 2 bases from V and 7 bases from J, with 9 bases in between. The sample taken for sequencing was PBMCs. The rearrangement links TRBV5-1 to TRBJ2-2; maybe TRBD2 (6 bases). The TCR comes from a man aged 25-45 years in good health and CMV-seronegative. The CDR3 spells CASSFSGVGELFF. The CDR3 bases are TGCGCCAGCAGCTTTTCGGGGGTCGGGGAGCTGTTTTTT.